Here is one TCR beta chain with its context. These data come from a study of blood T cell repertoires in COVID-19. Study-wide background: There were acute and convalescent COVID-19 samples, and they came from the United States, Italy and Spain.

Only in-frame clones appear in the TCRdb table, and some are missing; sequencing was by immunoSEQ multiplex PCR. The sample comprises about 250,000 clones, approximately 84% of which are singletons, and around 1.7% rests with the top ten. The CDR3 spans 16 residues. V lost 2 bases, J lost 4 bases, and 11 bases stayed unmatched. Germline V gene sequence: CDR1 SGHRS, CDR2 YFSETQ. The chain has TRBV5-1 and TRBJ1-2, with 7 nucleotides matching TRBD1. The clonotype comes from a man aged 40-55 years who had recovered from COVID-19. Material for sequencing was PBMCs or T cells enriched from blood (not recorded which). The CDR3 loop reads CASSLRTGQTSYGYTF. The CDR3 coding sequence is TGCGCCAGCAGCTTACGGACAGGCCAAACCAGCTATGGCTACACCTTC.